This T cell receptor beta chain is from a study of blood T cell repertoires in COVID-19 (dated by TCRdb to between 2020 and 2021). About the study as a whole: The collaborator samples originated in the United States, Italy and Spain and spanned the acute and convalescent phases of COVID-19. The material from the prospective study consisted of cDNA or gDNA derived from T cells, B-cell-depleted T cells, or PBMCs. A de-identified subject ID, COVID-19 status, age in years and sex were almost always included in the sample metadata. The samples were drawn from the first 160 participants of the ongoing ImmuneRACE study and from roughly 1,300 subjects provided by 6 global collaborators. Where available, HLA class I and class II types were obtained from metadata supplied by the sample provider rather than from assay-based typing. The repertoires were released in a freely available public database meant as a resource for research on the immune response to SARS-CoV-2. Subjects who had been exposed to COVID-19, were actively infected with it, or had recovered from it provided the deeply sampled blood TCRbeta repertoires that made up the dataset.

Of note for this clone: This clone's antigen is unknown. The input lacks base qualities; no much larger clone sits a single base away.

The paper as a whole reports these results and caveats: The quantity of clinical and demographic metadata differed by source and by participant and was supplied without curation.

The collaborating institutions used their own protocols to collect whole blood in K2EDTA tubes. For TCRbeta analysis, collaborators shipped samples as frozen whole blood, isolated PBMCs, or DNA extracted from either of those sample types. The immunoSEQ Assay, a bias-controlled multiplex PCR, was used to amplify TCRbeta CDR3 regions from genomic DNA. In the source study's methods: The number of nucleated cells in each sample was estimated by amplification of reference gene primers within the assay. Sequence reads were collapsed and filtered to measure the absolute abundance of every unique TCRbeta CDR3 rearrangement. For each sample, productive Simpson clonality was calculated by taking the square root of Simpson's diversity index across productive rearrangements. As stored in TCRdb, this immuneACCESS dataset retains in-frame rearrangements with V and J assigned. A fraction of the clones does not appear; measured against another copy, unresolved V genes explain less than half of the discrepancy, and the remainder lacks a known reason. The DNA gave D and trimming, while V, J and clone size come from that table. The sample includes approximately 90,000 clones, with about 80% observed a single time. The ten most abundant clones make up over 40% of the sample.

There are 14 amino acids in the CDR3, from cysteine to phenylalanine inclusive. Only the CDR3 region is kept as DNA, spanning 42 bases read in frame from base 1. The junction shows trimming of 6 bases on V and 4 bases on J, and the gene matches do not reach 7 bases of it. The germline V gene (reference sequence) provides CDR1 LNHDA and CDR2 SQIVND. The source material was peripheral blood. The clonotype originates from a human donor in a cohort sampled during active COVID-19. The chain employs TRBV19 and TRBJ1-2; 8 bases in the junction line up with TRBD1. CDR3 reads: CASSRDRSGYGYTF. The DNA sequence is TGTGCCAGTAGCCGGGACAGGTCTGGCTATGGCTACACCTTC.